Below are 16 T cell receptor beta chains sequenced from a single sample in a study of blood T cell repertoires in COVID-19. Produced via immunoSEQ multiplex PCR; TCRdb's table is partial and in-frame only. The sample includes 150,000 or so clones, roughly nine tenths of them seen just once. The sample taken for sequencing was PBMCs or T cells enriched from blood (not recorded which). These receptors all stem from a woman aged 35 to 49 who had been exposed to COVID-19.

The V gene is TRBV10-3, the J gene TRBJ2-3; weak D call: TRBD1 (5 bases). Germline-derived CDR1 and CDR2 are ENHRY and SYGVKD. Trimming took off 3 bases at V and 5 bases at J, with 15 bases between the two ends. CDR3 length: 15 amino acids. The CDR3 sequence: CAISDKDKGRDTQYF. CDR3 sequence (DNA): TGTGCCATCAGTGATAAGGACAAGGGAAGAGATACGCAGTATTTT.

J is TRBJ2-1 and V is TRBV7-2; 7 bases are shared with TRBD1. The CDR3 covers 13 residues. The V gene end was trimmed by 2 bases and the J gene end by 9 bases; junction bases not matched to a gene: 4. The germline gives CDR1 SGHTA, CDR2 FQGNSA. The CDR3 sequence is CASSLYWDSEQFF. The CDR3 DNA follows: TGTGCCAGCAGCTTATACTGGGACAGTGAGCAGTTCTTC.

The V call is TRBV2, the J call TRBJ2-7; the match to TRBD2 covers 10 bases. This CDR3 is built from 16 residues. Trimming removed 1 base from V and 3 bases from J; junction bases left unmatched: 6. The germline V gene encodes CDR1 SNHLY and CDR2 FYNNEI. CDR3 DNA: TGTGCCAGCAGTGAAGGAAGCGGGGGGGGTAACTACGAGCAGTACTTC. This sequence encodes CASSEGSGGGNYEQYF.

This CDR3 is CASSQEAQGAQYF. The DNA of the CDR3 is TGCGCCAGCAGCCAGGAGGCACAGGGCGCGCAGTATTTT. This sequence joins TRBV4-3 and TRBJ2-3, with a possible D match to TRBD1 (6 bases). Looked up from germline, CDR1 is LGHNA and CDR2 is YSLEER. The CDR3 sequence is 13 residues long. The germline V and J ends were trimmed by 3 bases and 10 bases, with 14 bases remaining between them.

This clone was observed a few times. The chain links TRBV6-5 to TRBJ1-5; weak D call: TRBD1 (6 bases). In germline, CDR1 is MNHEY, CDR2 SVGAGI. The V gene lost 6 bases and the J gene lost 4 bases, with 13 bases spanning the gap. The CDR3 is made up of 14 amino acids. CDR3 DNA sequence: TGTGCCAGCAGAAGGGGGGGGGAGAATCAGCCCCAGCATTTT. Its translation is CASRRGGENQPQHF.

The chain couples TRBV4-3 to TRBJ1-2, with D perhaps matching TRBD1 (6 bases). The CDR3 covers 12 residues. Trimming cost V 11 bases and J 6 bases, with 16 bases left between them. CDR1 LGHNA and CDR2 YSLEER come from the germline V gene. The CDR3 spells CASSGAVNGYTF. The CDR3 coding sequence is TGCGCCTCCTCAGGGGCAGTCAATGGCTACACCTTC.

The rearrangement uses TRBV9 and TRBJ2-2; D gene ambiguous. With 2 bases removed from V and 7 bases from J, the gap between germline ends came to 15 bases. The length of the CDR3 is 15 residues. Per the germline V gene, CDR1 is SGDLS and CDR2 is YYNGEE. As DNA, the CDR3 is TGTGCCAGCAGCGTGAGCGAGGCGATCATCGGGGAGCTGTTTTTT. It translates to CASSVSEAIIGELFF.

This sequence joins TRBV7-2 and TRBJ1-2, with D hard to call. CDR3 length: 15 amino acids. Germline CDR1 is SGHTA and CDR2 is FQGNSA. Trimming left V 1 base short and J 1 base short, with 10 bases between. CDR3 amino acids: CASSLVGGNNYGYTF. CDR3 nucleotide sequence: TGTGCCAGCAGCTTAGTAGGCGGCAATAACTATGGCTACACCTTC. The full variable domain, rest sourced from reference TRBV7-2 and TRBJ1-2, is GAGVSQSPSNKVTEKGKDVELRCDPISGHTALYWYRQSLGQGLEFLIYFQGNSAPDKSGLPSDRFSAERTGGSVSTLTIQRTQQEDSAVYLCASSLVGGNNYGYTFGSGTRLTVV.

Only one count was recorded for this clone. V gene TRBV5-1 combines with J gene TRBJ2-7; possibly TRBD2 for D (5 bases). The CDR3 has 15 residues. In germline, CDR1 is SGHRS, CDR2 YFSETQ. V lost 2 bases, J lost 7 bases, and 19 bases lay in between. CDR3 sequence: CASSFTAPAEWEQYF. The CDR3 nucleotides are TGCGCCAGCAGCTTCACAGCACCAGCGGAGTGGGAGCAGTACTTC.

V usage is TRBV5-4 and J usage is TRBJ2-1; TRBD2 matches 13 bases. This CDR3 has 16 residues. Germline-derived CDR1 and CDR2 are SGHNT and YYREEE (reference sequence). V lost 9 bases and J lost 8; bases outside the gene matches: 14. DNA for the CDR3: TGTGCCATCGACCGACTAGCGGGGGGAATCGTGGATGAGCAGTTCTTC. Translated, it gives CAIDRLAGGIVDEQFF.

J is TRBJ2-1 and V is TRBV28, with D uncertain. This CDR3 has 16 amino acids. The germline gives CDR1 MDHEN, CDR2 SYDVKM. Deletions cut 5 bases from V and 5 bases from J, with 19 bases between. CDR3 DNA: TGTGCCAGCAGTCCTACCCCTCCACCTCGTGACAATGAGCAGTTCTTC. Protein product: CASSPTPPPRDNEQFF.

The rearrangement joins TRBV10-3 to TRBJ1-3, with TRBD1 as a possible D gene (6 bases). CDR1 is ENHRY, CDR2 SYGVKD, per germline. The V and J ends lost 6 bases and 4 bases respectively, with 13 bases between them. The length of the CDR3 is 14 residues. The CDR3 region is CAIRQGGQGNTIYF. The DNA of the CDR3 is TGTGCCATCAGACAGGGTGGGCAGGGAAACACCATATATTTT.

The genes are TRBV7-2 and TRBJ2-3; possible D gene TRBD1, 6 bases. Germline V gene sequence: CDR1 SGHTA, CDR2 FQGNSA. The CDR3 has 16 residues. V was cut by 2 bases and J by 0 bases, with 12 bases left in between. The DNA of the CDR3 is TGTGCCAGCAGCTTAAGGGCAGGGGCTAGCACAGATACGCAGTATTTT. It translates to CASSLRAGASTDTQYF.

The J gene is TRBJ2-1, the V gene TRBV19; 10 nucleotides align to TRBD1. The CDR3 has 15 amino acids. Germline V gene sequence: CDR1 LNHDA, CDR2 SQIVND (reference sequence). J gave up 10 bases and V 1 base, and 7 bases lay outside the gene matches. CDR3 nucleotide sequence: TGTGCCAGTAGTATAGGCCAGGACAGGGGGAACGAGCAGTTCTTC. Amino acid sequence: CASSIGQDRGNEQFF.

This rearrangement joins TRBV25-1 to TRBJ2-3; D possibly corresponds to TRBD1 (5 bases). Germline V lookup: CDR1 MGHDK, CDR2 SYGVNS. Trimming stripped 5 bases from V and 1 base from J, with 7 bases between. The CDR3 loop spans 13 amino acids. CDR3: CASSFRGTDTQYF. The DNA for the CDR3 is TGTGCCAGCAGTTTCAGGGGCACAGATACGCAGTATTTT.

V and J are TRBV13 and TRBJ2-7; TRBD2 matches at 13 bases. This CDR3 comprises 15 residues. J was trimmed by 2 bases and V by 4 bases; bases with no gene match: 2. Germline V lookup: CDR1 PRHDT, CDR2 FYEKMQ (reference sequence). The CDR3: CASSYGTSGAYEQYF. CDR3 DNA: TGTGCCAGCAGCTATGGGACTAGCGGGGCCTACGAGCAGTACTTC.